A selection of T cell receptor beta chains follows, all from one sample in a study of blood T cell repertoires in COVID-19. Assay used: immunoSEQ multiplex PCR; TCRdb lists only in-frame clones, some missing. The sample consists of about 400,000 clones, more than 75% of them appearing once. Sequenced sample: peripheral blood. These receptors originate from a human donor in a cohort sampled during active COVID-19. Each CDR3 is given with its conserved first and last residue. The D gene is left open where the match is weak. Size is omitted from some rows. Given values are once, few, many or a class for expanded clones.

J: TRBJ1-1; V: TRBV29-1; size: .; D: .; CDR3: CSVEEHLNTEAFF; DNA: TGCAGCGTTGAAGAACACCTGAACACTGAAGCTTTCTTT
J: TRBJ2-3; V: TRBV6-5; size: .; D: .; CDR3: CASSVGGGTDTQYF; DNA: TGTGCCAGCAGCGTGGGGGGAGGCACAGATACGCAGTATTTT
J: TRBJ2-3; V: TRBV2; size: .; D: TRBD2; CDR3: CASSSGTSGPTTDTQYF; DNA: TGTGCCAGCAGCTCCGGGACTAGCGGACCAACCACAGATACGCAGTATTTT
J: TRBJ1-3; V: TRBV11-2; size: .; D: .; CDR3: CASSLGRFSGNTIYF; DNA: TGTGCCAGCAGCTTAGGGAGGTTCTCTGGAAACACCATATATTTT
J: TRBJ2-2; V: TRBV10-3; size: .; D: .; CDR3: CAISESEGPAAGELFF; DNA: TGTGCCATCAGTGAGTCTGAGGGTCCGGCCGCAGGGGAGCTGTTTTTT
J: TRBJ1-1; V: TRBV5-1; size: .; D: .; CDR3: CASSSSLETGREAFF; DNA: TGCGCCAGCAGCTCCTCTTTGGAAACAGGGCGAGAAGCTTTCTTT
J: TRBJ2-1; V: TRBV27; size: .; D: TRBD2; CDR3: CASSSGTSGINEQFF; DNA: TGTGCCAGCAGTTCCGGGACTAGCGGGATAAATGAGCAGTTCTTC
J: TRBJ2-5; V: TRBV6-5; size: .; D: TRBD1; CDR3: CASSRDREEMAQYF; DNA: TGTGCCAGCAGCCGGGACAGAGAAGAGATGGCCCAGTACTTC
J: TRBJ2-1; V: TRBV6-4; size: few; D: TRBD2; CDR3: CASEGERGISYNEQFF; DNA: TGTGCCAGCGAGGGAGAGCGGGGAATCTCCTACAATGAGCAGTTCTTC
J: TRBJ2-7; V: TRBV7-3; size: .; D: TRBD1; CDR3: CASSPGTGPYEQYF; DNA: TGTGCCAGCAGCCCCGGGACAGGGCCCTACGAGCAGTACTTC
J: TRBJ1-4; V: TRBV6-1; size: .; D: .; CDR3: CASSEVPAAGEKLFF; DNA: TGTGCCAGCAGTGAAGTCCCCGCGGCGGGTGAAAAACTGTTTTTT
J: TRBJ2-2; V: TRBV9; size: .; D: TRBD2; CDR3: CASSGLAGGNTGELFF; DNA: TGTGCCAGCAGCGGCTTAGCGGGGGGTAACACCGGGGAGCTGTTTTTT
J: TRBJ1-5; V: TRBV4-1; size: .; D: .; CDR3: CASSQGAFPHSPQHF; DNA: TGCGCCAGCAGCCAAGGGGCCTTCCCACATTCGCCCCAGCATTTT
J: TRBJ2-7; V: TRBV7-2; size: .; D: .; CDR3: CASSSNHFSYEQYF; DNA: TGTGCCAGCAGCTCCAACCACTTCTCCTACGAGCAGTACTTC
J: TRBJ1-4; V: TRBV10-3; size: .; D: TRBD1; CDR3: CASQDRIEEKLFF; DNA: TGTGCCTCACAGGACAGGATAGAGGAAAAACTGTTTTTT
J: TRBJ1-4; V: TRBV30; size: .; D: TRBD1; CDR3: CAWSVRDRGYEKLFF; DNA: TGTGCCTGGAGTGTTAGGGACAGGGGGTACGAAAAACTGTTTTTT
J: TRBJ2-7; V: TRBV2; size: .; D: TRBD2; CDR3: CASRAGGPYEQYF; DNA: TGTGCCAGCAGGGCGGGAGGGCCCTACGAGCAGTACTTC
J: TRBJ2-2; V: TRBV7-3; size: .; D: TRBD2; CDR3: CASSLRGLAANTGELFF; DNA: TGTGCCAGCAGCTTAAGGGGACTAGCGGCAAACACCGGGGAGCTGTTTTTT
J: TRBJ2-3; V: TRBV5-4; size: once; D: TRBD2; CDR3: CASSLGLAGVSDTQYF; DNA: TGTGCCAGCAGCTTGGGACTAGCGGGAGTGTCAGATACGCAGTATTTT
J: TRBJ1-4; V: TRBV6-5; size: .; D: .; CDR3: CASSYGFPGEGEKLFF; DNA: TGTGCCAGCAGTTACGGGTTCCCGGGGGAGGGTGAAAAACTGTTTTTT
J: TRBJ1-1; V: TRBV24-1; size: .; D: TRBD1; CDR3: CATSDFIRDSCLGTEAFF; DNA: TGTGCCACCAGTGATTTTATCAGGGACAGTTGTCTGGGCACTGAAGCTTTCTTT
J: TRBJ2-2; V: TRBV4-2; size: .; D: TRBD1; CDR3: CASSQEAGGRGAGELFF; DNA: TGTGCCAGCAGCCAAGAAGCAGGGGGCAGGGGCGCCGGGGAGCTGTTTTTT
J: TRBJ2-3; V: TRBV6-1; size: few; D: .; CDR3: CASSETGTGADTQYF; DNA: TGTGCCAGCAGTGAGACAGGGACGGGGGCAGATACGCAGTATTTT
J: TRBJ1-3; V: TRBV7-9; size: .; D: .; CDR3: CASSEKRQVYSGNTIYF; DNA: TGTGCCAGCAGCGAAAAAAGACAGGTATACTCTGGAAACACCATATATTTT
J: TRBJ2-1; V: TRBV5-1; size: .; D: TRBD1; CDR3: CASSETGVGEQFF; DNA: TGCGCCAGCAGCGAGACAGGGGTCGGTGAGCAGTTCTTC
J: TRBJ1-1; V: TRBV6-5; size: .; D: .; CDR3: CATRGGFTEAFF; DNA: TGTGCCACCAGAGGGGGTTTCACTGAAGCTTTCTTT
J: TRBJ2-7; V: TRBV28; size: .; D: TRBD2; CDR3: CASSPGGTYEQYF; DNA: TGTGCCAGCAGCCCGGGGGGAACCTACGAGCAGTACTTC
J: TRBJ1-2; V: TRBV19; size: .; D: TRBD1; CDR3: CASSYRTGDGYTF; DNA: TGTGCCAGTAGTTACCGGACAGGGGATGGCTACACCTTC
J: TRBJ2-1; V: TRBV15; size: .; D: .; CDR3: CATSDYGLNNEQFF; DNA: TGTGCCACCAGCGACTATGGGCTTAACAATGAGCAGTTCTTC
J: TRBJ2-1; V: TRBV5-1; size: once; D: TRBD2; CDR3: CASSRSGGSSYNEQFF; DNA: TGCGCCAGCAGCAGAAGCGGGGGGAGCTCCTACAATGAGCAGTTCTTC
J: TRBJ2-1; V: TRBV20-1; size: .; D: TRBD2; CDR3: CSASGGVGSYNEQFF; DNA: TGCAGTGCTAGTGGGGGGGTGGGCTCCTACAATGAGCAGTTCTTC
J: TRBJ1-5; V: TRBV4-1; size: few; D: TRBD1; CDR3: CASSHATGGEQPQHF; DNA: TGCGCCAGCAGCCATGCGACAGGGGGCGAACAGCCCCAGCATTTT
J: TRBJ1-1; V: TRBV20-1; size: few; D: TRBD1; CDR3: CSASPTGRNTEAFF; DNA: TGCAGTGCTAGTCCGACAGGGAGGAACACTGAAGCTTTCTTT
J: TRBJ2-7; V: TRBV11-3; size: .; D: TRBD1; CDR3: CASSLGQGREQYF; DNA: TGTGCCAGCAGCTTGGGACAGGGGCGCGAGCAGTACTTC